This is a list of T cell receptor beta chains from one sample in a study of regulatory T cells in long-lasting Graves disease. MiXCR, run by TCRdb on the multiplex PCR reads, gives a single entry per CDR3 protein. Of about 240,000 distinct CDR3 sequences in the sample, 20% to 25% were seen once. Sequencing used peripheral blood mononuclear cells (PBMCs), obtained at new diagnosis, from a patient treated with antithyroid drugs. All receptors derive from a female donor with Graves disease. Each CDR3 is given with its conserved first and last residue. A D gene is named only where the DNA matches it firmly. Rows give clone size only sometimes, using once, few, many, or a class for an expanded clone.

CDR3nt: TGTGCCAGCAGTTTATTTGCCAATGAGCAGTTCTTC
CDR3aa: CASSLFANEQFF
len: 12
v_gene: TRBV28
d_gene: -
abundance: many
j_gene: TRBJ2-1

CDR3nt: TGTGCCACCGTGGACAGGGTGGGCTACGAGCAGTACTTC
CDR3aa: CATVDRVGYEQYF
len: 13
v_gene: TRBV11-2
d_gene: TRBD1
abundance: many
j_gene: TRBJ2-7

CDR3nt: TGTGCCAGCAGTGTAGGACTAGCGGGAAACAATGAGCAGTTCTTC
CDR3aa: CASSVGLAGNNEQFF
len: 15
v_gene: TRBV2
d_gene: TRBD2
abundance: -
j_gene: TRBJ2-1

CDR3nt: TGTGCCAGCAGTGAGAACAGGGAAGACGGCTACACCTTC
CDR3aa: CASSENREDGYTF
len: 13
v_gene: TRBV6-1
d_gene: -
abundance: many
j_gene: TRBJ1-2

CDR3nt: TGTGCCAGCAGCGCCGGGACAGTTAGCAATCAGCCCCAGCATTTT
CDR3aa: CASSAGTVSNQPQHF
len: 15
v_gene: TRBV11-2
d_gene: TRBD1
abundance: few
j_gene: TRBJ1-5

CDR3nt: TGTGCCAGCAGCCCGGACGGCACCCGGAGAGAAAAACTGTTTTTT
CDR3aa: CASSPDGTRREKLFF
len: 15
v_gene: TRBV7-2
d_gene: -
abundance: many
j_gene: TRBJ1-4

CDR3nt: TGTGCCAGCAACACCAATAATTCACCCCTCCACTTT
CDR3aa: CASNTNNSPLHF
len: 12
v_gene: TRBV28
d_gene: -
abundance: -
j_gene: TRBJ1-6

CDR3nt: TGCAGTGCTGAGGAGACGCAATACAATGAGCAGTTCTTC
CDR3aa: CSAEETQYNEQFF
len: 13
v_gene: TRBV20-1
d_gene: -
abundance: few
j_gene: TRBJ2-1

CDR3nt: TGTGCCACCAGCAGAGATAGGACAGGGGGTGAAGCTTTCTTT
CDR3aa: CATSRDRTGGEAFF
len: 14
v_gene: TRBV15
d_gene: TRBD1
abundance: many
j_gene: TRBJ1-1

CDR3nt: TGTGCCAGCAGCTTCGGACTAGCGGGGGGATTCATAGATACGCAGTATTTT
CDR3aa: CASSFGLAGGFIDTQYF
len: 17
v_gene: TRBV7-3
d_gene: TRBD2
abundance: -
j_gene: TRBJ2-3

CDR3nt: TGTGCCAGCAGTCTTCGGACATCCTCCTATGGCTACACCTTC
CDR3aa: CASSLRTSSYGYTF
len: 14
v_gene: TRBV6-2/TRBV6-3
d_gene: -
abundance: many
j_gene: TRBJ1-2

CDR3nt: TGTGCCAGCAGTCAGAGGGCCAACGTCCTGACTTTC
CDR3aa: CASSQRANVLTF
len: 12
v_gene: TRBV6-1
d_gene: -
abundance: -
j_gene: TRBJ2-6

CDR3nt: TGTGCCACCAGTGACCAGGGCCGCGGGAGGAATGAGCAGTTCTTC
CDR3aa: CATSDQGRGRNEQFF
len: 15
v_gene: TRBV24-1
d_gene: TRBD2
abundance: many
j_gene: TRBJ2-1

CDR3nt: TGCGCCAGCAGCCAAGCAGGGCTGAACACTGAAGCTTTCTTT
CDR3aa: CASSQAGLNTEAFF
len: 14
v_gene: TRBV4-1
d_gene: -
abundance: many
j_gene: TRBJ1-1

CDR3nt: TGTGCCAGCAGTTTCTTGACGGGGGGGGCCAATGCGCAGTATTTT
CDR3aa: CASSFLTGGANAQYF
len: 15
v_gene: TRBV12-3/TRBV12-4
d_gene: TRBD2
abundance: many
j_gene: TRBJ2-3

CDR3nt: TGTGCCAGCACCCGGGGGGCCGTTGGGGCCCAGTACTTC
CDR3aa: CASTRGAVGAQYF
len: 13
v_gene: TRBV6-1
d_gene: -
abundance: few
j_gene: TRBJ2-5

CDR3nt: TGTGCCATCAGTGAGAGACCGGGATATAGCAATCAGCCCCAGCATTTT
CDR3aa: CAISERPGYSNQPQHF
len: 16
v_gene: TRBV10-3
d_gene: -
abundance: many
j_gene: TRBJ1-5

CDR3nt: TGTGCCAGTAGATGGGGGGCCAAGAACCATTTCTACGAGCAGTACTTC
CDR3aa: CASRWGAKNHFYEQYF
len: 16
v_gene: TRBV19
d_gene: -
abundance: few
j_gene: TRBJ2-7

CDR3nt: TGTGCCAGCAGTTTGTGGCGGACAGGGGCCTTTGAAGGTGGCTACACCTTC
CDR3aa: CASSLWRTGAFEGGYTF
len: 17
v_gene: TRBV6-5
d_gene: TRBD1
abundance: -
j_gene: TRBJ1-2

CDR3nt: TGCGCCAGCAGTGTAGGGAAGGGACAGGGGAACACTGAAGCTTTCTTT
CDR3aa: CASSVGKGQGNTEAFF
len: 16
v_gene: TRBV10-1
d_gene: TRBD1
abundance: -
j_gene: TRBJ1-1

CDR3nt: TGTGCCAGGAGGGGGAGGGGCCTTCCGGCCGGGGAGCTGTTTTTT
CDR3aa: CARRGRGLPAGELFF
len: 15
v_gene: TRBV6-1
d_gene: -
abundance: many
j_gene: TRBJ2-2

CDR3nt: TGTGCCAGCATCTTACAGAGCGGGGGGGGAGAGACCCAGTACTTC
CDR3aa: CASILQSGGGETQYF
len: 15
v_gene: TRBV12-3/TRBV12-4
d_gene: TRBD2
abundance: few
j_gene: TRBJ2-5

CDR3nt: TGTGCCAGCAGCCCCGAGTCCTACGAGCAGTACTTC
CDR3aa: CASSPESYEQYF
len: 12
v_gene: TRBV7-2
d_gene: -
abundance: many
j_gene: TRBJ2-7

CDR3nt: TGTGCCACCAGCAGAGACGCGAAGCCGAATTCACCCCTCCACTTT
CDR3aa: CATSRDAKPNSPLHF
len: 15
v_gene: TRBV15
d_gene: -
abundance: many
j_gene: TRBJ1-6

CDR3nt: TGCAGTGCTAGATGGGGGCAAGAGACCCAGTACTTC
CDR3aa: CSARWGQETQYF
len: 12
v_gene: TRBV20-1
d_gene: -
abundance: many
j_gene: TRBJ2-5

CDR3nt: TGCAGTAGCGAGCGGTTGAACACCGGGGAGCTGTTTTTT
CDR3aa: CSSERLNTGELFF
len: 13
v_gene: TRBV6-2/TRBV6-3
d_gene: -
abundance: many
j_gene: TRBJ2-2

CDR3nt: TGTGCCAGCCCCCCCAGGCGGGGGCGGCAAGAGACCCAGTACTTC
CDR3aa: CASPPRRGRQETQYF
len: 15
v_gene: TRBV18
d_gene: -
abundance: few
j_gene: TRBJ2-5

CDR3nt: TGCAGTGCCAGCAGCCGGACAGGGTGGTATGGCTACACCTTC
CDR3aa: CSASSRTGWYGYTF
len: 14
v_gene: TRBV20-1
d_gene: TRBD1
abundance: many
j_gene: TRBJ1-2

CDR3nt: TGTGCCAGCAGTTTACTCAGGGGCAGCAATCAGCCCCAGCATTTT
CDR3aa: CASSLLRGSNQPQHF
len: 15
v_gene: TRBV28
d_gene: -
abundance: many
j_gene: TRBJ1-5

CDR3nt: TGTGCCAGCAGCGTAAGCTCCTATAATTCACCCCTCCACTTT
CDR3aa: CASSVSSYNSPLHF
len: 14
v_gene: TRBV7-2
d_gene: -
abundance: many
j_gene: TRBJ1-6

CDR3nt: TGTGCCAGCAGTGTAGGCCGCACAGATACGCAGTGTTTT
CDR3aa: CASSVGRTDTQCF
len: 13
v_gene: TRBV25-1
d_gene: -
abundance: once
j_gene: TRBJ2-3

CDR3nt: TGTGCCAGTGTTGGGGGGAACACTGAAGCTTTCTTT
CDR3aa: CASVGGNTEAFF
len: 12
v_gene: TRBV6-1
d_gene: -
abundance: many
j_gene: TRBJ1-1

CDR3nt: TGCAGTGGAAGGGATGCGGGACTCACCTCAGTTGAGCAGTTCTTC
CDR3aa: CSGRDAGLTSVEQFF
len: 15
v_gene: TRBV20-1
d_gene: -
abundance: many
j_gene: TRBJ2-1

CDR3nt: TGTGCCAGCAGTGACGATATCAGGGGAGGCACCGGGGAGCTGTTTTTT
CDR3aa: CASSDDIRGGTGELFF
len: 16
v_gene: TRBV25-1
d_gene: -
abundance: many
j_gene: TRBJ2-2

CDR3nt: TGTGCCAGCAGCGTGTCGGCACTTAACACTGAAGCTTTCTTT
CDR3aa: CASSVSALNTEAFF
len: 14
v_gene: TRBV9
d_gene: -
abundance: many
j_gene: TRBJ1-1

CDR3nt: TGTGCCAGCAGCTCCGACGGGTGGCGGGAGGTCCCCAAGTACTTC
CDR3aa: CASSSDGWREVPKYF
len: 15
v_gene: TRBV11-2
d_gene: TRBD2
abundance: -
j_gene: TRBJ2-7

CDR3nt: TGTGCCAGCTCCCCGACAGGGGCCGACGGGGAGCTGTTTTTT
CDR3aa: CASSPTGADGELFF
len: 14
v_gene: TRBV18
d_gene: TRBD1
abundance: -
j_gene: TRBJ2-2

CDR3nt: TGTGCCAGCAGTTACGAGGGTTACGAGCAGTACTTC
CDR3aa: CASSYEGYEQYF
len: 12
v_gene: TRBV6-5
d_gene: -
abundance: many
j_gene: TRBJ2-7

CDR3nt: TGTGCCAGTAGGGGAGTTGGTCAAGAGACCCAGTACTTC
CDR3aa: CASRGVGQETQYF
len: 13
v_gene: TRBV19
d_gene: -
abundance: -
j_gene: TRBJ2-5

CDR3nt: TGCGCCAGCAGCTTGGCCGTGTTGGCGGTAAACACCGGGGAGCTGTTTTTT
CDR3aa: CASSLAVLAVNTGELFF
len: 17
v_gene: TRBV5-1
d_gene: -
abundance: many
j_gene: TRBJ2-2

CDR3nt: TGTGCCAGCAGTTACCTTGGGAAAGGAAATGGCTACACCTTC
CDR3aa: CASSYLGKGNGYTF
len: 14
v_gene: TRBV6-2/TRBV6-3
d_gene: -
abundance: many
j_gene: TRBJ1-2

CDR3nt: TGTGCCAGTAGTATCGGGCAGCCTGGGGCCAACGTCCTGACTTTC
CDR3aa: CASSIGQPGANVLTF
len: 15
v_gene: TRBV19
d_gene: -
abundance: few
j_gene: TRBJ2-6

CDR3nt: TGTGCCAGCAGTTTAGCCAGGGCGGGAGGTTTTACAGATACGCAGTATTTT
CDR3aa: CASSLARAGGFTDTQYF
len: 17
v_gene: TRBV12-3/TRBV12-4
d_gene: TRBD2
abundance: many
j_gene: TRBJ2-3